This T cell receptor beta chain was retrieved from a study of cytomegalovirus exposure and HLA in healthy donors. Sequenced by immunoSEQ multiplex PCR; TCRdb stores in-frame clones only, minus some. The profile shows about 130,000 clones, about nine tenths of them singletons. This TCR came from a woman aged 18-35 years in good health and CMV-seronegative. Sequencing used PBMCs.

CDR3 DNA sequence: TGTGCCAGTAGTACCCCACCGGGACAGGGGTCCGGCTACACCTTC. Translation gives CASSTPPGQGSGYTF. The J gene is TRBJ1-2, the V gene TRBV19; 10 nucleotides line up with TRBD1. With V trimmed by 4 bases and J by 8 bases, 10 bases remained unmatched. Germline V gene lookup returns CDR1 LNHDA and CDR2 SQIVND (reference sequence). The CDR3 has 15 residues. The full variable domain, in which reference TRBV19 and TRBJ1-2 provide the parts outside the CDR3, is DGGITQSPKYLFRKEGQNVTLSCEQNLNHDAMYWYRQDPGQGLRLIYYSQIVNDFQKGDIAEGYSVSREKKESFPLTVTSAQKNPTAFYLCASSTPPGQGSGYTFGSGTRLTVV.